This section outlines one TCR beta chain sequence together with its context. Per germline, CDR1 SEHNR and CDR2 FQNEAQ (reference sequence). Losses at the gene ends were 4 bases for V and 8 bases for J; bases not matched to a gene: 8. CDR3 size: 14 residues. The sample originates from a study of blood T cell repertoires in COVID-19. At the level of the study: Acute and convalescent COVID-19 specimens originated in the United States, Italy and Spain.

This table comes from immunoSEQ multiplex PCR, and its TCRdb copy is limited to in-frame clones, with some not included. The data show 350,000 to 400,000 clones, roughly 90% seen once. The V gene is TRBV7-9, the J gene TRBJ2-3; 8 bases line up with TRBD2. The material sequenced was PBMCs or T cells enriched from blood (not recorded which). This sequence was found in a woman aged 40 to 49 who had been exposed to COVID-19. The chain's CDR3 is CASSSSGGWTTQYF. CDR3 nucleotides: TGTGCCAGCAGCTCCTCGGGGGGGTGGACTACGCAGTATTTT.